This is a list of T cell receptor beta chains from one sample in a study of cytomegalovirus exposure and HLA in healthy donors. Assay: immunoSEQ multiplex PCR; the TCRdb copy retains only in-frame clones and omits some. Of 190,000 or so clones in the sample, about four fifths were seen once. Sequenced input: PBMCs. The receptors stem from a woman aged 18-29 years in good health and CMV-seropositive. Each CDR3 is given with its conserved first and last residue. A D gene is named only where the DNA matches it firmly. Not every row has a clone size; where given, it reads once, few, many or a size class.

j_call cdr3_length clone_size d_call v_call cdr3_aa cdr3_nt
TRBJ1-1 15 . . TRBV7-2 CASSPGTRSNTEAFF TGTGCCAGCAGCCCCGGGACACGATCGAACACTGAAGCTTTCTTT
TRBJ1-1 18 . . TRBV4-1 CASSHKIRDSTMNTEAFF TGCGCCAGCAGCCATAAAATCCGGGACTCAACTATGAACACTGAAGCTTTCTTT
TRBJ1-2 15 . TRBD1 TRBV7-9 CASSYGQGATNGYTF TGTGCCAGCAGCTACGGACAGGGGGCGACGAATGGCTACACCTTC
TRBJ2-5 16 . . TRBV29-1 CSVSPPHGGGGETQYF TGCAGCGTATCCCCCCCCCATGGCGGGGGCGGGGAGACCCAGTACTTC
TRBJ1-1 12 few . TRBV6-6 CASSYEETEAFF TGTGCCAGCAGTTATGAAGAGACTGAAGCTTTCTTT
TRBJ1-3 15 . . TRBV5-4 CASSEQGPSGNTIYF TGTGCCAGCAGCGAACAGGGTCCCTCTGGAAACACCATATATTTT
TRBJ1-6 12 . . TRBV7-9 CASSLEGGQLHF TGTGCCAGCAGTCTCGAGGGAGGCCAGCTCCACTTT
TRBJ2-1 15 . . TRBV4-2 CASSQSRASYNEQFF TGTGCCAGCAGCCAATCCAGGGCGTCCTACAATGAGCAGTTCTTC
TRBJ2-6 16 once . TRBV18 CASSDWRGLGANVLTF TGTGCCAGCTCCGATTGGAGGGGGCTAGGGGCCAACGTCCTGACTTTC
TRBJ1-1 19 . . TRBV7-2 CASSLESQVRAGPFDSAFF TGTGCCAGCAGCTTAGAATCGCAAGTTCGGGCAGGGCCATTTGATTCAGCTTTCTTT
TRBJ1-3 17 . TRBD1 TRBV4-1 CASSRTGTENPGNTIYF TGCGCCAGCAGCCGGACCGGGACAGAAAATCCTGGAAACACCATATATTTT
TRBJ2-2 16 once . TRBV18 CASSPEASPLGGELFF TGTGCCAGCTCACCAGAGGCTAGCCCTCTCGGCGGGGAGCTGTTTTTT
TRBJ1-2 13 . . TRBV5-1 CASSKGLLYGYTF TGCGCCAGCAGTAAGGGACTGTTATATGGCTACACCTTC
TRBJ1-2 12 . . TRBV9 CASSVGGRGYTF TGTGCCAGCAGCGTCGGGGGTCGTGGCTACACCTTC
TRBJ2-5 14 . TRBD1 TRBV28 CASRPQGRGETQYF TGTGCCAGCAGACCACAGGGGCGCGGGGAGACCCAGTACTTC
TRBJ2-1 15 . TRBD1 TRBV5-1 CASSSGTGFYNEQFF TGCGCCAGCAGTTCCGGGACAGGGTTCTACAATGAGCAGTTCTTC
TRBJ1-5 12 few . TRBV5-3 CARTPGVGGPHF TGTGCCAGAACACCGGGTGTGGGGGGACCGCATTTT
TRBJ1-2 13 . TRBD1 TRBV5-1 CASSLQQGIGYTF TGCGCCAGCAGCTTGCAACAGGGGATTGGCTACACCTTC
TRBJ2-1 16 . . TRBV4-1 CASSPYGGASYNEQFF TGCGCCAGCAGCCCGTACGGCGGTGCATCCTACAATGAGCAGTTCTTC
TRBJ1-5 16 . . TRBV7-2 CASSLGGHLPISPQHF TGTGCCAGCAGCTTAGGCGGTCATCTCCCCATCAGCCCCCAGCATTTT
TRBJ1-5 16 . . TRBV19 CASEERGSVSNQPQHF TGTGCCAGTGAGGAAAGGGGCTCGGTAAGCAATCAGCCCCAGCATTTT
TRBJ1-4 12 . . TRBV25-1 CASALGGGKLFF TGTGCCAGCGCCCTCGGGGGGGGAAAACTGTTTTTT
TRBJ2-6 15 . . TRBV5-1 CASSLLGLGANVLTF TGCGCCAGCAGCTTGTTGGGGCTCGGGGCCAACGTCCTGACTTTC
TRBJ1-1 12 . TRBD1 TRBV4-1 CASSPGQDKAFF TGCGCCAGCAGCCCTGGACAGGATAAAGCTTTCTTT
TRBJ2-1 17 . . TRBV5-1 CASRLPLTGIENNEQFF TGCGCCAGCAGGTTGCCCCTGACAGGAATAGAAAACAATGAGCAGTTCTTC
TRBJ2-3 17 . . TRBV14 CASSKAQLGVNTDTQYF TGTGCCAGCAGCAAGGCCCAACTCGGGGTCAACACAGATACGCAGTATTTT
TRBJ2-5 12 . . TRBV9 CASSDKLETQYF TGTGCCAGCAGCGACAAATTGGAGACCCAGTACTTC
TRBJ1-1 12 few TRBD1 TRBV29-1 CSVGQGALGAFF TGCAGCGTCGGACAGGGGGCCTTGGGAGCTTTCTTT
TRBJ2-7 14 . . TRBV13 CASSEDSLSFEQYF TGTGCCAGCAGCGAGGACAGTCTTTCCTTCGAGCAGTACTTC
TRBJ2-7 15 . . TRBV18 CASSLGMDSTYEQYF TGTGCCAGCTCACTCGGCATGGACAGCACCTACGAGCAGTACTTC
TRBJ1-2 12 . . TRBV5-1 CASSLESYGYTF TGCGCCAGCAGCTTGGAGAGCTATGGCTACACCTTC
TRBJ2-4 14 . TRBD1 TRBV6-6 CASSGPGQKNIQYF TGTGCCAGCAGTGGCCCGGGACAGAAAAACATTCAGTACTTC
TRBJ1-1 14 . . TRBV11-3 CASSLGGLNTEAFF TGTGCCAGCAGCTTAGGGGGGCTGAACACTGAAGCTTTCTTT
TRBJ2-1 15 . TRBD2 TRBV7-8 CASSQQNGGGNEQFF TGTGCCAGCAGCCAGCAGAACGGGGGAGGGAATGAGCAGTTCTTC
TRBJ2-1 17 few TRBD2 TRBV7-6 CASSLDHLAGGPGEQFF TGTGCCAGCAGCTTAGATCATCTAGCGGGGGGCCCCGGGGAGCAGTTCTTC
TRBJ1-2 14 . TRBD1 TRBV19 CASSGRGPGYGYTF TGTGCCAGTAGCGGCAGGGGGCCCGGCTATGGCTACACCTTC
TRBJ2-7 11 . TRBD1 TRBV5-4 CASSPGGEQYF TGTGCCAGCAGCCCAGGGGGCGAGCAGTACTTC